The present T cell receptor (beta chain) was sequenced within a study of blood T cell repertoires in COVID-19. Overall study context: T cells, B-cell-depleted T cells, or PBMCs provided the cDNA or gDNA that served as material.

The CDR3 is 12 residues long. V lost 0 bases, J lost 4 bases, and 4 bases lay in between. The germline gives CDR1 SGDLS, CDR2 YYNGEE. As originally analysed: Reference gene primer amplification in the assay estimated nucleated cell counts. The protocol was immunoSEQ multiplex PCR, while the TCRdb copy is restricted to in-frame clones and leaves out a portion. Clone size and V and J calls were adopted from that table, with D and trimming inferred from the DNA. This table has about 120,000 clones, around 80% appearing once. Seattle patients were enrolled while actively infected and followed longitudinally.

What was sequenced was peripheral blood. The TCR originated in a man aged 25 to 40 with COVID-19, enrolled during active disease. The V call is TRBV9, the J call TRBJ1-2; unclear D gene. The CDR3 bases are TGTGCCAGCAGCGTAGCCGGCTATGGCTACACCTTC. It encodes CASSVAGYGYTF.